This T cell receptor beta chain was sequenced in a study of shared clonotypes between healthy human individuals. Study summary: Donor composition was two women and three men, aged 18 to 49. The plates for each donor numbered three CD4 naive, three CD4 memory, two CD8 naive and one CD8 memory. General study results and limits: In general, naive subsets displayed greater estimated richness than memory subsets did.

Germline V gene data show CDR1 as SGHAT and CDR2 as FQNNGV. Trimming took 3 bases from V and 3 from J, leaving 9 bases between them. The CDR3 extends over 13 amino acids. Naivety among CD8 cells was defined by CD45RO negativity and positive CCR7 selection, thereby excluding terminally differentiated effector memory CD45RA+ cells. For each subset, genomic DNA was distributed in equal portions over several immunoSEQ plates. Profiled with immunoSEQ multiplex PCR; TCRdb holds only in-frame clones, not every one. The data show approximately 2,000,000 clones, with just over 90% seen just once and over 1.5% held by the top ten. Concerning this clone: What it recognizes is unknown.

This sequence joins TRBV11-2 and TRBJ2-7, with unresolved D. The receptor's source is a young man in good health. Some clones in this sample may be carry-over from other donors' samples. Specimen: naive CD8+ T cells from PBMCs. This chain's CDR3 is CASSFVQNYEQYF. DNA of the CDR3: TGTGCCAGCAGCTTTGTACAAAACTACGAGCAGTACTTC.